This entry concerns a single T cell receptor beta chain. Germline CDR1 is LGHNA and CDR2 is YSLEER. V lost 2 bases to trimming and J lost 5 bases; unmatched junction nucleotides: 2. This CDR3 has 15 amino acids. Participants were aged about 18 to 90 years, lived in 24 US areas, and enrolled virtually. Clinical histories supplied by participants themselves formed the basis of cohort assignment. The method was immunoSEQ multiplex PCR; TCRdb's version includes in-frame clones alone and lacks a portion of them. The table includes roughly 240,000 clones, 86% detected once. This specimen comes from a study of blood T cell repertoires in COVID-19. Turning to the study itself: Some COVID-19 samples were acute and others convalescent; all came from the United States, Italy and Spain. PBMCs, B-cell-depleted T cells, or T cells were the source of the cDNA or gDNA that made up the material.

The chain joins TRBV4-3 to TRBJ1-6; 8 positions agree with TRBD1. The source material was PBMCs or T cells enriched from blood (not recorded which). This receptor was obtained from a woman in her 50s who had recovered from COVID-19. The CDR3 DNA follows: TGCGCCAGCAGCCAACTGGACAGGGATAATTCACCCCTCCACTTT. Its translation is CASSQLDRDNSPLHF.